The clone carrying this T cell receptor (beta chain) was found many times. Antigen specificity is unknown. MiXCR, applied by TCRdb to the RT-PCR reads, yields one record per CDR3 protein. The sample yields under 550,000 distinct CDR3 sequences, roughly 7.9% seen once. The record originates from a study of response to subunit inactivated influenza vaccine. Study results and limitations: Each seasonal flu vaccination may recruit only limited new T cells, authors suggested.

This CDR3 contains 15 residues. V lost 1 base and J lost 5; bases outside the gene matches: 11. Germline-derived CDR1 and CDR2 are GTSNPN and SVGIG (reference sequence). The genes are TRBV30 and TRBJ2-7; 7 bases fit TRBD2. Here the sequenced sample was PBMCs from blood, taken around 2 years after vaccination. The origin of this receptor is a man between 50 and 69 years old who received an inactivated influenza vaccine. CDR3 in amino acids: CAWSASGLPAHEQYF. The CDR3 bases are TGTGCCTGGAGTGCTTCGGGACTACCCGCGCACGAGCAGTACTTC.